Below, one T cell receptor beta chain is given with its context. Its matching antigen is unknown. The entry originates in a study of cytomegalovirus exposure and HLA in healthy donors. This CDR3 region has 15 residues. Germline loops: CDR1 SGHTS, CDR2 YDEGEE. With V trimmed by 3 bases and J by 1 base, 1 base remained unmatched. 13 Jbeta primers and 60 Vbeta primers were used for the PCR. Sequencing used immunoSEQ multiplex PCR; TCRdb keeps in-frame clones, though not all of them. Of approximately 190,000 clones listed, over 75% were seen once; the top ten hold 6.3%. Study observations and caveats: The investigators catalogued some 150 TCR beta chains as cytomegalovirus-associated.

The sequencing input was PBMCs. This sequence joins TRBV5-8 and TRBJ2-3; TRBD2 agrees at 11 bases. This TCR was recovered from a man aged 40-55 years in good health and CMV-seropositive. Written as DNA, the CDR3 is TGTGCCAGCAGCTCACTAGCGGGGGGCACAGATACGCAGTATTTT. Translating gives CASSSLAGGTDTQYF.